The clone carrying this T cell receptor (beta chain) was seen a single time. Original processing notes: Reference gene primer amplification gave nucleated cell count estimates. Some clones are missing from TCRdb's copy, which holds only in-frame ones; the method was immunoSEQ multiplex PCR. The V and J calls and the clone size are those of that table, but D and trimming were determined from the DNA. The sample has 100,000 or so clones, 80% to 90% seen once. The CDR3 has 15 residues. Trimming removed 0 bases at V and 3 bases at J, with 11 bases between. The germline V gene encodes CDR1 MNHEY and CDR2 SVGAGI. These data originate in a study of blood T cell repertoires in COVID-19. About the research overall: Both acute and convalescent COVID-19 samples were obtained from the United States, Italy and Spain. T cells, B-cell-depleted T cells, or PBMCs provided the cDNA or gDNA that served as material.

Sequencing was carried out using peripheral blood. The chain is built from TRBV6-5 and TRBJ1-2, with a weak D call TRBD1 (5 bases). This receptor was identified in a woman over 75 with acute or convalescent COVID-19. CDR3 residues: CASSYSTVGDYGYTF. CDR3 nucleotides: TGTGCCAGCAGTTACTCGACGGTAGGGGACTATGGCTACACCTTC.